This T cell receptor beta chain was captured by sequencing in a study of metastatic and nonmetastatic thyroid tumors. The overall study: Across peripheral blood and tumor or nodule tissue samples taken from malignant and benign thyroid patients, the repertoires were compared with one another. Whole-study findings and limits: In blood and tumor, TCR beta diversity was reportedly significantly higher in malignant thyroid tumors than in benign nodules.

Prior to thyroid surgery, none of the patients had received any treatment. This clone was counted at least ten times. The antigen is unknown. The CDR3 consists of 16 residues. Germline V CDR1 and CDR2: MNHEY, SMNVEV (reference sequence). The ends lost 2 bases at V and 6 bases at J; junction bases unmatched: 7. Study processing details: For papillary thyroid cancer, a distant-metastasis classifier was constructed from CDR3 differences observed across clinicopathological groups. TCRdb re-called clones from the PCR reads using MiXCR. The authors' filters were not applied to this entry. The data show 30,000 to 40,000 clones, with roughly 15% seen just once and about a fifth held by the top ten.

Sequencing input: blood. The chain combines TRBV27 with TRBJ2-3, with TRBD1 matching 11 bases. This sequence was found in a male donor with papillary thyroid cancer or a benign thyroid nodule (not recorded which). Some clones in this sample may be carry-over from other donors' samples. The CDR3 protein is CASSLIGQGAGDTQYF. The CDR3 DNA reads TGTGCCAGCAGTTTAATAGGACAGGGGGCGGGCGATACGCAGTATTTT.